This TCR beta chain was sequenced in a study of T cell responses to AZD1222 COVID-19 vaccine. Using immunoSEQ multiplex PCR, the repertoire was profiled, and TCRdb retains in-frame clones only, with some absent. The top ten hold about 4.5% of the sample, which has about 94,000 clones, around 84% seen once. Here the sequenced sample was peripheral blood, taken 28 days after the second AZD1222 dose. This clonotype was obtained from an adult who received the AZD1222 COVID-19 vaccine.

CDR3: CASSLNLGLGEQFF. In DNA, the CDR3 is TGTGCCAGCAGTCTAAACCTAGGGCTCGGTGAGCAGTTCTTC. The chain carries TRBV3-1 (or the pseudogene TRBV3-2) and TRBJ2-1, with D uncertain. The germline CDR1 and CDR2 sequences are LGHDT and YNNKEL (reference sequence). Deletions cut 6 bases from V and 9 bases from J, with 18 bases between. The CDR3 loop spans 14 amino acids.